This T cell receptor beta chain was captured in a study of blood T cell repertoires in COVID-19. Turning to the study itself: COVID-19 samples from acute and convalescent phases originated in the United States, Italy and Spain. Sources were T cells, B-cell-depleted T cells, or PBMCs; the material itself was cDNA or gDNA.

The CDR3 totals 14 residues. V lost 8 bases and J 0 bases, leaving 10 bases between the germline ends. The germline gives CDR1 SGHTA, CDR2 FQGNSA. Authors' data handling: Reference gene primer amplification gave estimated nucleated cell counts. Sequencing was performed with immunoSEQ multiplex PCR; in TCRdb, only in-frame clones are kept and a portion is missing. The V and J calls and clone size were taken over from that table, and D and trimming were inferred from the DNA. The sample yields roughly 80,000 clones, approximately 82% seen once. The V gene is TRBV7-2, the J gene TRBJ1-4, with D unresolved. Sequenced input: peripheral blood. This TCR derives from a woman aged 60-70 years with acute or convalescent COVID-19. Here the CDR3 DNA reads TGTGCCAGCTCCTTCGGTGCAACTAATGAAAAACTGTTTTTT. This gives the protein CASSFGATNEKLFF.